This T cell receptor beta chain was recovered during a study of blood T cell repertoires in COVID-19 (TCRdb year 2020). About the full investigation: Samples covering the acute and convalescent phases of COVID-19 were provided by collaborators in the United States, Italy and Spain. The prospective study material was composed of cDNA or gDNA derived from T cells, B-cell-depleted T cells, or PBMCs. The dataset comprised deeply sampled blood TCRbeta repertoires from subjects exposed to, actively infected with, or recovered from COVID-19. The repertoires were released in a freely available public database intended as a resource for research on the immune response to SARS-CoV-2. Samples came from the ongoing ImmuneRACE study (first 160 participants) plus 1,254 subjects from 6 global collaborators. A de-identified subject ID, COVID-19 status, age in years and sex were almost always included in the sample metadata. HLA class I and class II types, where available, came from metadata supplied by the sample provider rather than from assay-based typing. General findings and caveats noted by the study authors: How much clinical and demographic metadata was included differed by source and by participant, and the metadata was provided uncurated.

TCRbeta CDR3 regions were amplified from genomic DNA using the immunoSEQ Assay, a bias-controlled multiplex PCR. For the original study's pipeline: The number of nucleated cells in each sample was estimated from the amplification of reference gene primers within the assay. Sequence reads were collapsed and filtered to measure the absolute abundance of every unique TCRbeta CDR3 rearrangement. Productive Simpson clonality was computed per sample as the square root of Simpson's diversity index over productive rearrangements. Sourced from immuneACCESS, this table was stored by TCRdb with only in-frame sequences that have V and J called. A share of the clones is absent; for the studies checked, an unresolved V gene accounts for under half, and the remainder has no known explanation. That table supplies the V and J calls and clone size; D and trimming were determined from the DNA. The sample table holds hundreds of thousands of clones, of which about 84% were seen once. 2% to 2.5% of the sample belongs to the ten largest clones.

Participants in the prospective study were enrolled through a virtual design, were aged roughly 18 to 90 years, and lived in roughly 25 United States geographic areas. In the prospective study, cohorts were assigned on the basis of participant-reported clinical history obtained from a screening survey and a study questionnaire. Recovered participants in ImmuneRACE Cohort 3 were defined as having two consecutive negative NP/OP PCR tests, clearance from a healthcare professional, or resolution of symptoms. In the prospective study, mobile phlebotomists collected whole blood, serum and a nasopharyngeal or oropharyngeal swab from each participant. Additional blood draws and questionnaires over an approximately 2-month period could optionally be provided by prospective study participants. Prospective study blood samples were shipped either frozen or at room temperature before DNA extraction. A remark on this clone: Its antigen specificity is not known. No base qualities exist here, and no much larger clone lies one base off it.

V is shortened by 1 base, J by 1 base, and the region joining them spans 7 bases. The CDR3 starts with the cysteine, ends with the phenylalanine, and has 14 residues. The only DNA kept is the CDR3, 42 bases in frame from the first base. The germline V gene provides CDR1 SGHTA and CDR2 FQGNSA. What was sequenced was PBMCs or T cells enriched from blood (not recorded which). The rearranged segments are TRBV7-2 and TRBJ2-5, with the D gene not confidently named. The receptor comes from a woman between 50 and 59 years old who had recovered from COVID-19. The CDR3 has the sequence CASSLDRGQETQYF. The DNA reads as follows: TGTGCCAGCAGCTTAGATAGAGGCCAAGAGACCCAGTACTTC. The variable domain in full, with residues beyond the CDR3 obtained from the reference TRBV7-2 and TRBJ2-5 genes, is GAGVSQSPSNKVTEKGKDVELRCDPISGHTALYWYRQSLGQGLEFLIYFQGNSAPDKSGLPSDRFSAERTGGSVSTLTIQRTQQEDSAVYLCASSLDRGQETQYFGPGTRLLVL.